What follows are 23 T cell receptor beta chains derived from one specimen sequenced in a study of blood T cell repertoires in COVID-19. Profiling relied on immunoSEQ multiplex PCR, and the TCRdb table lists in-frame clones only, not all of them. The sample lists 200,000 to 250,000 clones, around 84% occurring once. The sequencing sample was made of peripheral blood. The receptor source for this set is a woman aged 80 or over with active or convalescent COVID-19.

CDR3 DNA sequence: TGTGCCAGCACTCAACGAATGGGGGGGCAAACTGAAGCTTTCTTT. Encoded protein: CASTQRMGGQTEAFF. The chain links TRBV28 to TRBJ1-1, with a tentative D call TRBD1 (6 bases). CDR3 size: 15 residues. Trimming cost V 7 bases and J 5 bases, with 20 bases left between them. Germline CDR1 reads MDHEN; CDR2 reads SYDVKM.

The chain carries TRBV29-1 and TRBJ1-2; D gene uncertain. V was clipped by 3 bases and J by 5 bases, with 13 bases between them. The CDR3 is made up of 13 amino acids. Germline V CDR1 and CDR2: SQVTM, ANQGSEA. The CDR3 here is CSVESGLRYGYTF. Written as DNA, the CDR3 is TGCAGCGTTGAGTCGGGGTTACGGTATGGCTACACCTTC.

The chain joins TRBV29-1 to TRBJ2-2, with a possible D match to TRBD2 (7 bases). Trimming stripped 3 bases from V and 5 bases from J, with 10 bases between. The germline gives CDR1 SQVTM, CDR2 ANQGSEA. This CDR3 contains 13 residues. The CDR3, as DNA: TGCAGCGTTGATGGGAGGGGGACCGGGGAGCTGTTTTTT. Protein product: CSVDGRGTGELFF.

This rearrangement joins TRBV7-2 to TRBJ1-1, with unresolved D. The CDR3 consists of 13 residues. Germline CDR1 is SGHTA and CDR2 is FQGNSA. Trimming removed 3 bases at V and 11 bases at J, with 16 bases between. The CDR3 DNA reads TGTGCCAGCAGCTTGGGCAAACCCAGAACGGCTTTCTTT. Its protein product is CASSLGKPRTAFF.

This chain connects TRBV5-1 to TRBJ2-3; weak D call: TRBD2 (6 bases). Looked up from germline, CDR1 is SGHRS and CDR2 is YFSETQ. The CDR3 is 14 residues long. V was pared by 4 bases and J by 3 bases, with 12 bases between. CDR3 residues: CASSRRASTDTQYF. The CDR3 region has the DNA TGCGCCAGCAGCCGGAGGGCCTCGACAGATACGCAGTATTTT.

The chain carries TRBV10-3 and TRBJ1-2; TRBD1 matches 7 bases. CDR1 ENHRY and CDR2 SYGVKD come from the germline V gene. The V and J ends lost 3 bases and 1 base, in that order; junction bases with no gene match: 8. The CDR3 loop spans 16 amino acids. In nucleotides, the CDR3 is TGTGCCATCAGTGAAGAGACAGGGAACCGTAACTATGGCTACACCTTC. Its translation: CAISEETGNRNYGYTF.

This clone appeared a single time. The V and J genes are TRBV11-3 and TRBJ1-1, with D perhaps TRBD1 (5 bases). V was clipped by 1 base and J by 1 base, with 19 bases between them. Germline values: CDR1 SGHNT, CDR2 YENEEA. This CDR3 comprises 18 residues. CDR3 region: CASSLGFVVGPWNTEAFF. In DNA form, the CDR3 reads TGTGCCAGCAGCTTAGGCTTCGTGGTGGGGCCGTGGAACACTGAAGCTTTCTTT.

V gene TRBV11-2 combines with J gene TRBJ2-5; 11 bases map to TRBD2. CDR3 size: 16 residues. Losses at the gene ends were 3 bases for V and 4 bases for J; bases not matched to a gene: 7. Germline V gives CDR1 SGHAT, CDR2 FQNNGV. CDR3 protein: CASSFGLAGGTETQYF. CDR3 sequence (DNA): TGTGCCAGCAGCTTCGGGCTAGCGGGAGGAACAGAGACCCAGTACTTC.

The chain carries TRBV5-6 and TRBJ2-7, with 11 bases identical to TRBD1. CDR1 and CDR2 from the germline V gene are SGHDT and YYEEEE. The length of the CDR3 is 17 residues. The V gene end was trimmed by 3 bases and the J gene end by 0 bases; junction bases not matched to a gene: 8. The CDR3 nucleotides read TGTGCCAGCAGCTCATGGACAGGGGGCGCATACTCCTACGAGCAGTACTTC. Translation gives CASSSWTGGAYSYEQYF. Full variable domain (outside the CDR3, taken from reference TRBV5-6 and TRBJ2-7): DAGVTQSPTHLIKTRGQQVTLRCSPKSGHDTVSWYQQALGQGPQFIFQYYEEEERQRGNFPDRFSGHQFPNYSSELNVNALLLGDSALYLCASSSWTGGAYSYEQYFGPGTRLTVT.

The chain carries TRBV28 and TRBJ2-3, with TRBD2 identical over 9 bases. The CDR3 consists of 15 residues. Germline V CDR1 and CDR2: MDHEN, SYDVKM. The ends lost 4 bases at V and 3 bases at J; junction bases unmatched: 5. The CDR3 DNA sequence: TGTGCCAGCAGTTCGCCTAGCGGGGCGACAGATACGCAGTATTTT. Its translation is CASSSPSGATDTQYF.

J is TRBJ2-7 and V is TRBV19, with 8 bases that match TRBD2. The length of the CDR3 is 15 residues. CDR1 and CDR2 (germline): LNHDA, SQIVND (reference sequence). The J segment lost 0 bases and the V segment lost 7 bases, leaving 8 bases of the junction unmatched. The CDR3 DNA is TGTGCCAGTACAGGAGGGCGGGGGGACTCCTACGAGCAGTACTTC. Its translation is CASTGGRGDSYEQYF.

The V and J genes are TRBV5-6 and TRBJ1-1, with a weak D call TRBD1 (6 bases). The CDR3 spans 13 residues. In germline, CDR1 is SGHDT, CDR2 YYEEEE. Trimming stripped 4 bases from V and 5 bases from J, with 12 bases between. CDR3 sequence (DNA): TGTGCCAGCAGCCCAGGGGTTGGGACTGAAGCTTTCTTT. Translating gives CASSPGVGTEAFF.

This chain connects TRBV4-2 to TRBJ2-5; D possibly corresponds to TRBD2 (5 bases). The CDR3 is 14 residues long. Deletions cut 4 bases from V and 1 base from J, with 10 bases between. CDR1 LGHNA and CDR2 YNFKEQ come from the germline V gene. For the CDR3, the DNA is TGTGCCAGCAGCCTGCGGGTAACCCAAGAGACCCAGTACTTC. Its protein product is CASSLRVTQETQYF.

The rearrangement links TRBV18 to TRBJ2-2, with 8 nucleotides matching TRBD1. The CDR3 has 13 residues. The germline gives CDR1 KGHSH, CDR2 LQKENI. V was clipped by 3 bases and J by 10 bases; unmatched bases: 4. Here the CDR3 reads CASSPADRAELFF. For the CDR3, the DNA is TGTGCCAGCTCACCCGCGGACAGGGCGGAGCTGTTTTTT.

As DNA, the CDR3 is TGCGCCAGCAGCCAGGACTCTGCCTCGGTGACTGAAGCTTTCTTT. It encodes CASSQDSASVTEAFF. This chain joins TRBV5-1 and TRBJ1-1; D remains unclear. The CDR3 spans 15 residues. The V end was cut by 4 bases, the J end by 5 bases, with 18 bases between. Germline-derived CDR1 and CDR2 are SGHRS and YFSETQ.

This clone was counted a few times. The chain carries TRBV13 and TRBJ2-7, with 8 nucleotides matching TRBD1. This CDR3 is built from 15 residues. Germline V gives CDR1 PRHDT, CDR2 FYEKMQ (reference sequence). J gave up 4 bases and V 6 bases, and 11 bases lay outside the gene matches. The CDR3 DNA follows: TGTGCCAGCAGAAATATTGGAGACAGGGGTTACGAGCAGTACTTC. It is translated as CASRNIGDRGYEQYF.

The sample holds a few counts of this clone. V usage is TRBV6-2 or TRBV6-3 and J usage is TRBJ1-5, with 8 bases fitting TRBD1. V lost 2 bases and J lost 7; bases outside the gene matches: 4. CDR3 length: 14 residues. Germline values: CDR1 MNHEY, CDR2 SVGEGT. The CDR3 nucleotides read TGTGCCAGCAGTTACAGGACAGGGCTCCAGCCCCAGCATTTT. Amino acid sequence: CASSYRTGLQPQHF.

The chain has TRBV20-1 and TRBJ1-2; no clear D gene. The V gene lost 6 bases and the J gene lost 6 bases, with 11 bases spanning the gap. From germline, CDR1 is DFQATT and CDR2 SNEGSKA (reference sequence). The CDR3 covers 11 residues. CDR3: CSARLGNGYTF. CDR3 DNA sequence: TGCAGTGCCAGGTTGGGTAATGGCTACACCTTC.

The chain employs TRBV11-2 and TRBJ1-6; D gene unclear. Trimming took off 1 base at V and 2 bases at J, with 12 bases between the two ends. CDR3 size: 17 residues. Germline V gene lookup returns CDR1 SGHAT and CDR2 FQNNGV. In nucleotides, the CDR3 is TGTGCCAGCAGCTTAGTTGGGCAGTTGACCTATAATTCACCCCTCCACTTT. Amino acid sequence: CASSLVGQLTYNSPLHF.

This sequence joins TRBV30 and TRBJ1-6, with D tentatively TRBD1 (6 bases). Trimming left V 4 bases short and J 9 bases short, with 13 bases between. The CDR3 covers 13 residues. CDR1 is GTSNPN, CDR2 SVGIG, per germline (reference sequence). In nucleotides, the CDR3 is TGTGCCTGGAACCGGGACATCGGTTCACCCCTCCACTTT. As protein: CAWNRDIGSPLHF.

The chain links TRBV10-3 to TRBJ2-1, with 11 bases that match TRBD2. The CDR3 has 16 amino acids. CDR1 ENHRY and CDR2 SYGVKD come from the germline V gene. V gave up 5 bases and J gave up 6 bases; unmatched junction bases: 9. CDR3 DNA: TGTGCCATCAGTTCGCCAGGGACTAGCGGCCTCAATGAGCAGTTCTTC. This encodes CAISSPGTSGLNEQFF.

V usage is TRBV2 and J usage is TRBJ2-5; no reliable D call. Trimming stripped 1 base from V and 7 bases from J, with 10 bases between. CDR1 and CDR2 (germline): SNHLY, FYNNEI. There are 13 residues in the CDR3. CDR3 in DNA: TGTGCCAGCAGTGAAGGACTGTATGGGACCCAGTACTTC. This translates into CASSEGLYGTQYF.

V gene TRBV2 combines with J gene TRBJ2-2; 7 bases map to TRBD2. The CDR3 loop spans 13 amino acids. Germline assignment: CDR1 SNHLY and CDR2 FYNNEI. The junction had 1 base not matched to a gene; V was cut back by 8 bases and J by 1 base. CDR3 DNA: TGTGCCAGCCTAGCGGAGAACACCGGGGAGCTGTTTTTT. Residues: CASLAENTGELFF.